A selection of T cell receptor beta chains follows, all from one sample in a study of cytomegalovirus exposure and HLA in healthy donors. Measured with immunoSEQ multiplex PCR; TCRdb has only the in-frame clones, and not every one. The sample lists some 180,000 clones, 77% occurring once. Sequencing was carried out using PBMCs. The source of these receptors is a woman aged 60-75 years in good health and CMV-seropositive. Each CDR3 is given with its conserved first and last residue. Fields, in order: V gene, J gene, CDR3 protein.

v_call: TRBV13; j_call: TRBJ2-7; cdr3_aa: CASSPLGGSGGEQYF
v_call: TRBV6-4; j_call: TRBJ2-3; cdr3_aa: CATSTGGTDTQYF
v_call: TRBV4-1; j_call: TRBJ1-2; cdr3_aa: CASRAPGGPYGYTF
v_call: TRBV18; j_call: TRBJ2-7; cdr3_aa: CASSPTASGRDEQYF
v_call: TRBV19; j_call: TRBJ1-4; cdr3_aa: CASSVEGFATNEKLFF
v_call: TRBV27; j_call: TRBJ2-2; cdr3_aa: CASSPGGVLAALTPGELFF
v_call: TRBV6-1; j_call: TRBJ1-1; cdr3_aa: CASSEGLLFNTEAFF
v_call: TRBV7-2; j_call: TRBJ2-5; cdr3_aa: CASSSSGETQYF
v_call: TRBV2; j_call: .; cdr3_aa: CASSGTGTYEQYF
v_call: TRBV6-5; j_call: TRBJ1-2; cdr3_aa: CASSLVDTNYGYTF